This T cell receptor (beta chain) was recovered during a study of cytomegalovirus exposure and HLA in healthy donors. At sampling all donors were nominally healthy, likely with unrecorded immune exposures. Trimming pared 1 base from V and 7 bases from J, leaving 10 bases between. This CDR3 is 12 amino acids long. CDR1 and CDR2 (germline): GTSNPN, SVGIG (reference sequence). The primer mix had 60 Vbeta and 13 Jbeta primers. Only in-frame clones appear in the TCRdb table, and some are missing; sequencing was by immunoSEQ multiplex PCR. The sample shows 100,000 to 150,000 clones, almost 80% of them seen only once.

This rearrangement joins TRBV30 to TRBJ2-5; no firm D call. Sequenced material: PBMCs. The receptor was isolated from a female donor in good health and CMV-seronegative. The CDR3 region has the DNA TGTGCCTGGAGTGCCCCGACTGGGACCCAGTACTTC. This sequence encodes CAWSAPTGTQYF.